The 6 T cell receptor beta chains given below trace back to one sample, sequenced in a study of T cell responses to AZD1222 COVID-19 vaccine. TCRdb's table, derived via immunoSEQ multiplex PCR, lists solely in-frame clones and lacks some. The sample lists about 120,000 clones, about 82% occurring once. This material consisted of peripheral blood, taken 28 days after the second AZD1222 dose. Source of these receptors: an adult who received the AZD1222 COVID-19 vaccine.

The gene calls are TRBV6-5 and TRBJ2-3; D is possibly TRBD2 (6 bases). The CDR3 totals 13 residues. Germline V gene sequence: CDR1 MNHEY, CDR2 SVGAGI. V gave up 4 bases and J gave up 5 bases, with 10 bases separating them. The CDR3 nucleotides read TGTGCCAGCAGTTTGGGGGGAAAAGATACGCAGTATTTT. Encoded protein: CASSLGGKDTQYF.

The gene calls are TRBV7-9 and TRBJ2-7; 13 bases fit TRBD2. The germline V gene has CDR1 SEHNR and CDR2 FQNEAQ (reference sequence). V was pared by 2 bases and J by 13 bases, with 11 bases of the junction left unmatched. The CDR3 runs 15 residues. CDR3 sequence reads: CASSLSTSGRSALYF. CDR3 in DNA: TGTGCCAGCAGCTTATCGACTAGCGGGAGGTCCGCCCTTTACTTC.

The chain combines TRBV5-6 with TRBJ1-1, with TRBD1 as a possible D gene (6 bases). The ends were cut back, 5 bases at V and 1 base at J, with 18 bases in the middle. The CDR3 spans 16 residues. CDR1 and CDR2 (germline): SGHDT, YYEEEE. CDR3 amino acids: CASSSSGTLRNTEAFF. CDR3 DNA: TGTGCCAGCAGTTCCTCCGGGACACTTAGGAACACTGAAGCTTTCTTT.

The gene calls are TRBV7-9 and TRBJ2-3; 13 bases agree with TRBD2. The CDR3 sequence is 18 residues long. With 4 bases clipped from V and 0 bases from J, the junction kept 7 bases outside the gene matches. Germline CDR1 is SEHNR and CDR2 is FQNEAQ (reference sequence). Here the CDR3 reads CASSWPGLAGSSTDTQYF. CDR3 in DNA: TGTGCCAGCAGCTGGCCGGGACTAGCGGGGTCTAGCACAGATACGCAGTATTTT.

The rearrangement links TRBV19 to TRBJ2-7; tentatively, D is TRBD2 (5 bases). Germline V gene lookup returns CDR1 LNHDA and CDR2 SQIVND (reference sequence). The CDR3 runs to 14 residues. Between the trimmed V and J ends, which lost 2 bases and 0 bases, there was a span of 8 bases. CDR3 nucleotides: TGTGCCAGTAGTATAAGGGAGAGCTCCTACGAGCAGTACTTC. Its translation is CASSIRESSYEQYF.

This CDR3 is CASRPGTPFYEQYF. The DNA of the CDR3 is TGTGCCAGCAGGCCCGGGACACCTTTCTACGAGCAGTACTTC. This chain uses TRBV27 with TRBJ2-7; D possibly corresponds to TRBD1 (6 bases). The CDR3 sequence is 14 residues long. Germline CDR1 and CDR2: MNHEY and SMNVEV (reference sequence). V lost 6 bases to trimming and J lost 3 bases, with 15 bases between them.